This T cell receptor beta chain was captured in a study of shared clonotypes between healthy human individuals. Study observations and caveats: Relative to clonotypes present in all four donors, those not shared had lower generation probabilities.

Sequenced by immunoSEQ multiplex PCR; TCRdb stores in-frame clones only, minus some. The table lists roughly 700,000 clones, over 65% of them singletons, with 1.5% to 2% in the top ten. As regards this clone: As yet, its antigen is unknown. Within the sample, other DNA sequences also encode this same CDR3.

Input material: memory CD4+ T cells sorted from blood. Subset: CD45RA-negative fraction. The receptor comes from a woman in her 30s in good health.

The CDR3 loop reads CASSLQGAGGYTF. In DNA, the CDR3 is TGTGCCAGCAGTTTACAGGGGGCGGGTGGCTACACCTTC. V is TRBV27 and J is TRBJ1-2; 8 bases line up with TRBD1. This CDR3 comprises 13 residues. Losses at the gene ends were 2 bases for V and 7 bases for J; bases not matched to a gene: 3. Germline loops: CDR1 MNHEY, CDR2 SMNVEV (reference sequence).